The source of this T cell receptor beta chain is a study of cytomegalovirus exposure and HLA in healthy donors. In the study overall: A later analysis reported the same platform for the roughly 110 validation repertoires and the 500 to 750 first-cohort repertoires.

Broader study findings: The majority of TCR sequences were rare, yet some public TCRs appeared in many donors. As confirmed in vitro, three CMV-associated chains were specific for CMV antigens. Cytomegalovirus-associated status was assigned to approximately 160 TCR beta chains.

Generated by immunoSEQ multiplex PCR, the TCRdb table keeps only in-frame clones and is missing some. The sample has 150,000 to 200,000 clones, around 80% seen once; the top ten hold 1.2%. Regarding this clone: Its antigen is as yet unknown.

V was pared by 0 bases and J by 6 bases, with 16 bases between. Germline-derived CDR1 and CDR2 are MNHNY and SVGAGI (reference sequence). This CDR3 comprises 16 residues. The TCR originated in a woman between 25 and 40 years old in good health and CMV-seronegative. Input material: PBMCs. The rearrangement joins TRBV6-6 to TRBJ2-3; D unresolved. CDR3 coding DNA: TGTGCCAGCAGTTACTCGATTTTATCACTATCGGATACGCAGTATTTT. Residues: CASSYSILSLSDTQYF.